This entry lists 28 T cell receptor beta chains sequenced from one sample in a study of blood T cell repertoires in COVID-19. Generated by immunoSEQ multiplex PCR, the TCRdb table keeps only in-frame clones and is missing some. The repertoire includes fewer than 200,000 clones, 81% of them detected once, and 9.5% to 12% sits in the top ten. Sequenced: peripheral blood. These receptors all come from a woman aged 40-49 years with COVID-19, enrolled during active disease.

This rearrangement joins TRBV6-5 to TRBJ2-3, with 10 bases fitting TRBD2. CDR3 length: 15 amino acids. The germline gives CDR1 MNHEY, CDR2 SVGAGI. Trimming cost V 4 bases and J 3 bases; bases outside gene matches: 4. CDR3 sequence (DNA): TGTGCCAGCAGTTCCGGACTAGCGGCTACAGATACGCAGTATTTT. Translated: CASSSGLAATDTQYF.

The gene calls are TRBV18 and TRBJ2-1; 7 nucleotides match TRBD1. The CDR3 consists of 15 residues. J was trimmed by 4 bases and V by 3 bases; bases with no gene match: 6. Germline V CDR1 and CDR2: KGHSH, LQKENI. The CDR3 DNA reads TGTGCCAGCTCACCCGACAGGGCCGGGTACAATGAGCAGTTCTTC. Translating gives CASSPDRAGYNEQFF. Together with reference TRBV18 and TRBJ2-1, the CDR3 gives the full variable domain: NAGVMQNPRHLVRRRGQEARLRCSPMKGHSHVYWYRQLPEEGLKFMVYLQKENIIDESGMPKERFSAEFPKEGPSILRIQQVVRGDSAAYFCASSPDRAGYNEQFFGPGTRLTVL.

V is TRBV14 and J is TRBJ2-5; tentatively, D is TRBD1 (5 bases). Germline values: CDR1 SGHDN, CDR2 FVKESK. V lost 2 bases and J 7 bases, leaving 17 bases between the germline ends. The CDR3 contains 15 residues. CDR3 residues: CASSQRGDRVGTQYF. Written as DNA, the CDR3 is TGTGCCAGCAGCCAAAGGGGCGACCGGGTGGGGACCCAGTACTTC.

The chain is built from TRBV6-1 and TRBJ2-2; TRBD2 aligns across 10 bases. The CDR3 covers 13 residues. Germline CDR1 and CDR2: MNHNS and SASEGT. V was pared by 5 bases and J by 6 bases, with 0 bases of the junction left unmatched. CDR3 in amino acids: CASSSGGAGELFF. CDR3 bases: TGTGCCAGCAGTAGCGGGGGGGCCGGGGAGCTGTTTTTT.

This chain connects TRBV6-2 or TRBV6-3 to TRBJ1-6, with 7 bases lining up with TRBD1. The junction had 5 bases not matched to a gene; V was cut back by 4 bases and J by 5 bases. In germline, CDR1 is MNHEY, CDR2 SVGEGT. CDR3 size: 15 residues. CDR3: CASSSTGANNSPLHF. Here the CDR3 DNA reads TGTGCCAGCAGTTCTACAGGGGCGAATAATTCACCCCTCCACTTT.

The chain recombines TRBV9 with TRBJ1-3; TRBD1 matches 10 bases. V trimming: 4 bases; J trimming: 3 bases; junction bases outside the gene matches: 10. CDR1 and CDR2 from the germline V gene are SGDLS and YYNGEE. This CDR3 has 17 amino acids. CDR3 nucleotides: TGTGCCAGCAGCCTAGGGAGGACAGGGGGAATTGGAAACACCATATATTTT. It is translated as CASSLGRTGGIGNTIYF.

This clone appeared once. As DNA, the CDR3 is TGTGCCAGCAGCTTTATCAAGGGGCTGAAGGACGACACTGAAGCTTTCTTT. Translation: CASSFIKGLKDDTEAFF. The chain carries TRBV7-9 and TRBJ1-1, with D maybe TRBD1 (5 bases). There are 17 residues in the CDR3. Germline CDR1 SEHNR, CDR2 FQNEAQ (reference sequence). The V end was cut by 3 bases, the J end by 3 bases, with 20 bases between. Combining the CDR3 with reference TRBV7-9 and TRBJ1-1 gives the whole variable domain DTGVSQNPRHKITKRGQNVTFRCDPISEHNRLYWYRQTLGQGPEFLTYFQNEAQLEKSRLLSDRFSAERPKGSFSTLEIQRTEQGDSAMYLCASSFIKGLKDDTEAFFGQGTRLTVV.

This chain joins TRBV9 and TRBJ1-1; D may be TRBD1 (6 bases). The germline CDR1 and CDR2 sequences are SGDLS and YYNGEE. The V end lost 0 bases, the J end lost 6 bases, and 15 bases lay between the germline ends. The CDR3 loop spans 15 amino acids. The CDR3 DNA reads TGTGCCAGCAGCGTAGTGTGCAGGGGCCCACCTGAAGCTTTCTTT. Protein sequence: CASSVVCRGPPEAFF. The full variable domain, completed using reference TRBV9 and TRBJ1-1, is DSGVTQTPKHLITATGQRVTLRCSPRSGDLSVYWYQQSLDQGLQFLIQYYNGEERAKGNILERFSAQQFPDLHSELNLSSLELGDSALYFCASSVVCRGPPEAFFGQGTRLTVV.

The rearrangement joins TRBV18 to TRBJ1-1, with 7 bases that match TRBD1. Germline V gene lookup returns CDR1 KGHSH and CDR2 LQKENI. The V segment lost 5 bases and the J segment 7 bases; nucleotides outside the gene matches: 7. CDR3 length: 13 amino acids. The CDR3 sequence is CASSIKQGSEAFF. In DNA, the CDR3 is TGTGCCAGCTCAATCAAACAGGGGAGTGAAGCTTTCTTT.

This clone was seen a handful of times. The V gene is TRBV5-4, the J gene TRBJ1-2; D gene ambiguous. The CDR3 is 12 amino acids. The V end was cut by 1 base, the J end by 5 bases, with 6 bases between. CDR1 is SGHNT, CDR2 YYREEE, per germline (reference sequence). CDR3 in amino acids: CASSLLEYGYTF. CDR3 bases: TGTGCCAGCAGCTTGTTAGAGTATGGCTACACCTTC.

The chain has TRBV12-3 or TRBV12-4 and TRBJ2-3; D gene ambiguous. This CDR3 spans 13 amino acids. Deletions cut 5 bases from V and 4 bases from J, with 10 bases between. The CDR3 sequence is CASSEKAPDTQYF. Written as DNA, the CDR3 is TGTGCCAGCAGTGAAAAAGCTCCAGATACGCAGTATTTT.

The rearrangement uses TRBV3-1 (or the pseudogene TRBV3-2) and TRBJ1-5; no definite D call. The germline V gene encodes CDR1 LGHDT and CDR2 YNNKEL (reference sequence). Trimming took 0 bases from V and 1 from J, leaving 4 bases between them. CDR3 length: 14 residues. CDR3 DNA sequence: TGTGCCAGCAGCCAAGATGGCAGCAATCAGCCCCAGCATTTT. Its protein product is CASSQDGSNQPQHF.

The gene calls are TRBV15 and TRBJ2-7, with D perhaps matching TRBD1 (5 bases). The germline CDR1 and CDR2 sequences are LNHNV and YYDKDF (reference sequence). The CDR3 covers 16 residues. V lost 3 bases to trimming and J lost 4 bases, with 19 bases between them. CDR3 nucleotide sequence: TGTGCCACCAGCAGCCTTTCCGGACGCCGACAGTACGAGCAGTACTTC. It translates to CATSSLSGRRQYEQYF.

The rearrangement uses TRBV3-1 (or the pseudogene TRBV3-2) and TRBJ2-3, with TRBD1 matching 8 bases. V lost 5 bases to trimming and J lost 6 bases; unmatched junction nucleotides: 10. Germline V lookup: CDR1 LGHDT, CDR2 YNNKEL (reference sequence). The CDR3 totals 15 residues. The CDR3 sequence is CASSLRAGGADTQYF. CDR3 DNA: TGTGCCAGCAGCTTACGAGCAGGGGGCGCGGATACGCAGTATTTT.

This chain uses TRBV6-5 with TRBJ1-1; 8 bases are a match to TRBD1. This CDR3 contains 12 residues. Germline assignment: CDR1 MNHEY and CDR2 SVGAGI. With V trimmed by 6 bases and J by 4 bases, 1 base remained unmatched. The CDR3 is CASRQGATEAFF. As DNA, the CDR3 is TGTGCCAGCAGGCAGGGGGCCACTGAAGCTTTCTTT.

The chain is built from TRBV18 and TRBJ2-3; weak D call: TRBD2 (6 bases). V gave up 2 bases and J gave up 0 bases, with 12 bases separating them. Germline lookup yields CDR1 KGHSH and CDR2 LQKENI. The CDR3 consists of 16 residues. In nucleotides, the CDR3 is TGTGCCAGCTCACCATCTCTAGCGCTTAGCACAGATACGCAGTATTTT. Its translation is CASSPSLALSTDTQYF.

This chain connects TRBV19 to TRBJ2-3, with D perhaps TRBD2 (6 bases). The V end was cut by 10 bases, the J end by 10 bases, with 12 bases between. Germline V gene lookup returns CDR1 LNHDA and CDR2 SQIVND (reference sequence). This CDR3 comprises 10 residues. For the CDR3, the DNA is TGTGCCACGGGGGATTGGGCGCAGTATTTT. Translating gives CATGDWAQYF.

This clone was counted a single time. V gene TRBV2 combines with J gene TRBJ2-5; D unclear. The germline V gene encodes CDR1 SNHLY and CDR2 FYNNEI. V shed 4 bases and J shed 7 bases, with 13 bases lying between them. The CDR3 is made up of 13 amino acids. The DNA for the CDR3 is TGTGCCAGCAGTGGAGACGGCGCAGGGACCCAGTACTTC. Translation gives CASSGDGAGTQYF.

The chain recombines TRBV15 with TRBJ2-1; the D gene is possibly TRBD2 (7 bases). V was clipped by 3 bases and J by 9 bases, with 15 bases between them. Germline CDR1 reads LNHNV; CDR2 reads YYDKDF (reference sequence). The CDR3 totals 14 residues. This CDR3 is CATSSSGGGIEQFF. The CDR3 nucleotides read TGTGCCACCAGCAGCAGTGGGGGGGGCATTGAGCAGTTCTTC.

The chain carries TRBV6-5 and TRBJ1-5; the D is unclear. V lost 8 bases, J lost 10 bases, and 15 bases lay in between. This CDR3 spans 12 amino acids. The germline V gene encodes CDR1 MNHEY and CDR2 SVGAGI. CDR3 nucleotides: TGTGCCAGCGGAGAACGGCAGTACCCCCAGCATTTT. Protein product: CASGERQYPQHF.

This clone was detected only a few times. The V gene is TRBV7-8, the J gene TRBJ2-1; TRBD2 agrees at 12 bases. V trimming: 1 base; J trimming: 10 bases; junction bases outside the gene matches: 5. The CDR3 extends over 15 amino acids. The germline CDR1 and CDR2 sequences are SGHVS and FQNEAQ. Written as DNA, the CDR3 is TGTGCCAGCAGCTTAGTCCTAGCGGGAGGGAGGGAGCAGTTCTTC. Amino acids: CASSLVLAGGREQFF. The complete variable domain, with remaining parts taken from reference TRBV7-8 and TRBJ2-1, reads GAGVSQSPRYKVAKRGQDVALRCDPISGHVSLFWYQQALGQGPEFLTYFQNEAQLDKSGLPSDRFFAERPEGSVSTLKIQRTQQEDSAVYLCASSLVLAGGREQFFGPGTRLTVL.

This sequence joins TRBV7-6 and TRBJ2-1, with a possible D match to TRBD2 (6 bases). Between the trimmed V and J ends, which lost 1 base and 6 bases, there was a span of 13 bases. Germline V gene lookup returns CDR1 SGHVS and CDR2 FNYEAQ. CDR3 length equals 15 residues. The CDR3 sequence is CASSLDPAGGNEQFF. Written as DNA, the CDR3 is TGTGCCAGCAGCTTAGACCCTGCCGGGGGCAATGAGCAGTTCTTC.

The rearrangement uses TRBV3-1 (or the pseudogene TRBV3-2) and TRBJ1-1; 11 bases fit TRBD1. The CDR3 has 17 amino acids. The V gene end was trimmed by 1 base and the J gene end by 6 bases; junction bases not matched to a gene: 10. CDR1 and CDR2 from the germline V gene are LGHDT and YNNKEL (reference sequence). The CDR3 coding sequence is TGTGCCAGCAGCCAAGCCCGGTTGGGACAGGGGGGGGCTGAAGCTTTCTTT. Amino acid sequence: CASSQARLGQGGAEAFF.

The chain carries TRBV11-2 and TRBJ2-1; a weak D match, TRBD2 (5 bases). The V end lost 5 bases, the J end lost 12 bases, and 11 bases lay between the germline ends. Germline CDR1 reads SGHAT; CDR2 reads FQNNGV. CDR3 length: 11 amino acids. Here the CDR3 reads CASSRRDLQFF. CDR3 DNA: TGTGCCAGCAGCCGCCGGGATTTGCAGTTCTTC.

The chain joins TRBV6-5 to TRBJ1-2; 7 bases are shared with TRBD1. The CDR3 extends over 15 amino acids. Per the germline V gene, CDR1 is MNHEY and CDR2 is SVGAGI. Germline trimming cut 0 bases from V and 2 bases from J; bases unmatched to any gene: 3. CDR3 sequence: CASSYSTGRNYGYTF. In DNA, the CDR3 is TGTGCCAGCAGTTACTCGACAGGGAGGAACTATGGCTACACCTTC.

CDR3 in DNA: TGTGCCACCAGGGACTCGCCGAACACCGGGGAGCTGTTTTTT. As protein: CATRDSPNTGELFF. The chain recombines TRBV25-1 with TRBJ2-2; D may be TRBD2 (6 bases). From germline, CDR1 is MGHDK and CDR2 SYGVNS. This CDR3 contains 14 residues. With 10 bases removed from V and 0 bases from J, the gap between germline ends came to 12 bases.

The V gene is TRBV14, the J gene TRBJ1-1, with D perhaps matching TRBD1 (5 bases). V was shortened by 4 bases and J by 0 bases, with 21 bases between the two germline ends. CDR1 and CDR2 from the germline V gene are SGHDN and FVKESK. The CDR3 totals 18 residues. This CDR3 reads CASSPGFGQGGMNTEAFF. The CDR3 DNA reads as TGTGCCAGCAGCCCCGGATTTGGTCAGGGCGGCATGAACACTGAAGCTTTCTTT.

This rearrangement joins TRBV11-1 to TRBJ2-2, with D perhaps matching TRBD1 (5 bases). Germline assignment: CDR1 SGHAT and CDR2 FQDESV (reference sequence). The CDR3 length is 14 residues. V lost 5 bases, J lost 2 bases, and 9 bases lay in between. The chain's CDR3 is CASSRDRNTGELFF. CDR3 DNA sequence: TGTGCCAGCAGCAGAGACAGAAACACCGGGGAGCTGTTTTTT.